This TCR beta chain was retrieved from a study of shared clonotypes between healthy human individuals. The authors' processing: For the immunoSEQ data, sequences were junction-only without quality scores, so filtering differed. TCRdb keeps only in-frame clones here, not all; method: immunoSEQ multiplex PCR. Clone size and V and J calls were adopted from that table, with D and trimming inferred from the DNA. The sample lists some 2,500,000 clones, more than 85% seen once, with about 0.38% in the top ten. Details on this clone: The antigen remains unidentified.

General study results and limits: Naive subsets generally had larger estimated richness than memory subsets. Donors were few, which limited the genetic and exposure-history diversity represented.

Germline loops: CDR1 MGHDK, CDR2 SYGVNS. V was clipped by 5 bases and J by 3 bases, with 4 bases between them. The CDR3 is made up of 11 amino acids. Free of recent acute infections or vaccinations, the donors were healthy HIV-negative adults. The gene calls are TRBV25-1 and TRBJ1-2; no clear D gene. Material for sequencing was naive CD4+ T cells from PBMCs. As for subset: CD45RA+ positively selected. The sequence came from a man younger than 35 in good health. Some clones in this sample may be carry-over from other donors' samples. CDR3 coding DNA: TGTGCCAGCAGTAGGGACTATGGCTACACCTTC. Its protein product is CASSRDYGYTF.